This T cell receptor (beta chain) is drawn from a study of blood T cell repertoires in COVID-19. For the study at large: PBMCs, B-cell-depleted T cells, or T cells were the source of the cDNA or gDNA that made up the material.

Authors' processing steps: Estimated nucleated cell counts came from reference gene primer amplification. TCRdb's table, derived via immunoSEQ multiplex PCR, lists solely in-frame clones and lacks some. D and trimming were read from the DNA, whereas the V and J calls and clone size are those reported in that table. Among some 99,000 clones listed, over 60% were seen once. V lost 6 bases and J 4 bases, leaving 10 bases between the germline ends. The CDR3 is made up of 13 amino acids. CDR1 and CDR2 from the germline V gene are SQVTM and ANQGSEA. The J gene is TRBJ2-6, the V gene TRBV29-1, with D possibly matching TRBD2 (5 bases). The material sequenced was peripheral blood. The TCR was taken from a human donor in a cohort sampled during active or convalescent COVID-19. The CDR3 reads CSVKGDGANVLTF. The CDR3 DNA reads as TGCAGCGTGAAGGGAGACGGGGCCAACGTCCTGACTTTC.